This TCR beta chain was sequenced during a study of shared clonotypes between healthy human individuals. Only in-frame clones appear in the TCRdb table, and some are missing; sequencing was by immunoSEQ multiplex PCR. The sample has some 300,000 clones; more than 60% are singletons. The CDR3 extends over 13 amino acids. Trimming took 6 bases from V and 6 from J, leaving 12 bases between them. The germline gives CDR1 SQVTM, CDR2 ANQGSEA. The sequence was obtained from a man aged 30 to 39 in good health. The chain uses TRBV29-1 and TRBJ1-6; tentatively, D is TRBD1 (5 bases). Sequencing was done on a sample of memory CD4+ T cells sorted from blood. Subset: CD45RA-negative fraction. This CDR3 is CSVGDGTNSPLHF. The DNA for the CDR3 is TGCAGCGTGGGGGACGGGACTAATTCACCCCTCCACTTT.